These 31 T cell receptor beta chains were sequenced from one sample in a study of T cell changes during pregnancy in multiple sclerosis. Measured with immunoSEQ multiplex PCR; TCRdb has only the in-frame clones, and not every one. In the table there are tens of thousands of clones, roughly nine tenths of which are singletons. Sequenced here: CD4+ T cells from peripheral blood mononuclear cells, sampled in the first trimester of pregnancy. These receptors were taken from a female donor with multiple sclerosis, enrolled in a pregnancy study.

The chain combines TRBV29-1 with TRBJ2-1; TRBD2 aligns across 9 bases. The CDR3 totals 15 residues. CDR1 is SQVTM and CDR2 is ANQGSEA in the germline V gene. V shed 1 base and J 2 bases; nucleotides not matched to a gene: 3. For the CDR3, the DNA is TGCAGCGTTGAAGGACTAGCGGAAACCTACAATGAGCAGTTCTTC. Encoded protein: CSVEGLAETYNEQFF.

The rearrangement links TRBV5-1 to TRBJ2-7, with 8 nucleotides matching TRBD1. The V gene's germline CDR1 is SGHRS and CDR2 YFSETQ. Unmatched junction bases numbered 0, after V lost 1 base and J lost 3 bases. This CDR3 is built from 13 residues. The CDR3 is CASSLTGGYEQYF. CDR3 DNA: TGCGCCAGCAGCTTGACAGGGGGCTACGAGCAGTACTTC. The full variable domain, in which reference TRBV5-1 and TRBJ2-7 provide the parts outside the CDR3, is KAGVTQTPRYLIKTRGQQVTLSCSPISGHRSVSWYQQTPGQGLQFLFEYFSETQRNKGNFPGRFSGRQFSNSRSEMNVSTLELGDSALYLCASSLTGGYEQYFGPGTRLTVT.

The V gene is TRBV27, the J gene TRBJ2-1, with 10 nucleotides matching TRBD1. CDR3 length: 16 amino acids. Trimming cost V 3 bases and J 10 bases; bases outside gene matches: 12. Germline CDR1 MNHEY, CDR2 SMNVEV (reference sequence). The CDR3 DNA reads TGTGCCAGCAGTTTGATTCGGGGACAGGGGCAGGGAGAGCAGTTCTTC. It encodes CASSLIRGQGQGEQFF.

J is TRBJ2-2 and V is TRBV12-5, with 13 bases identical to TRBD2. Germline V gene sequence: CDR1 LGHNT, CDR2 FRNRAP. The trim removed 1 base at V and 6 bases at J, leaving 2 bases unmatched. CDR3 length: 16 amino acids. The CDR3 sequence is CASGLALAGGSGELFF. The CDR3 nucleotides read TGTGCTAGTGGTTTGGCACTAGCGGGAGGGTCCGGGGAGCTGTTTTTT.

The chain recombines TRBV19 with TRBJ2-7; D may be TRBD2 (6 bases). The ends were cut back, 3 bases at V and 5 bases at J, with 14 bases in the middle. The CDR3 has 14 residues. The germline gives CDR1 LNHDA, CDR2 SQIVND (reference sequence). Here the CDR3 reads CASSIAGSTHEQYF. CDR3 coding DNA: TGTGCCAGTAGTATCGCGGGATCTACCCACGAGCAGTACTTC.

J is TRBJ2-7 and V is TRBV9; 12 nucleotides match TRBD2. This CDR3 is 15 amino acids long. From germline, CDR1 is SGDLS and CDR2 YYNGEE. V was clipped by 0 bases and J by 6 bases; unmatched bases: 4. The CDR3 is CASSVGLAGEGEQYF. DNA of the CDR3: TGTGCCAGCAGCGTAGGACTAGCGGGAGAGGGCGAGCAGTACTTC. The full variable domain, in which reference TRBV9 and TRBJ2-7 provide the parts outside the CDR3, is DSGVTQTPKHLITATGQRVTLRCSPRSGDLSVYWYQQSLDQGLQFLIQYYNGEERAKGNILERFSAQQFPDLHSELNLSSLELGDSALYFCASSVGLAGEGEQYFGPGTRLTVT.

The CDR3: CASSLTGRRNQPQHF. In DNA, the CDR3 is TGTGCCAGCAGTTTAACAGGGCGAAGAAATCAGCCCCAGCATTTT. This chain connects TRBV28 to TRBJ1-5, with D perhaps matching TRBD1 (6 bases). This CDR3 comprises 15 residues. Germline values: CDR1 MDHEN, CDR2 SYDVKM. V gave up 2 bases and J gave up 4 bases, with 12 bases separating them.

The chain employs TRBV5-6 and TRBJ1-6; 9 bases agree with TRBD1. The CDR3 covers 15 residues. Germline trimming cut 0 bases from V and 9 bases from J; bases unmatched to any gene: 4. Germline CDR1 is SGHDT and CDR2 is YYEEEE. CDR3 sequence: CASSLVGTGFSPLHF. CDR3 sequence (DNA): TGTGCCAGCAGCTTGGTGGGGACAGGGTTTTCACCCCTCCACTTT.

J is TRBJ1-1 and V is TRBV10-3; maybe TRBD1 (6 bases). The germline V and J ends were trimmed by 11 bases and 1 base, with 14 bases remaining between them. CDR1 is ENHRY and CDR2 is SYGVKD in the germline V gene. The length of the CDR3 is 13 residues. The CDR3 nucleotides are TGTGCCGCATCCGGGGGGCCGAACACTGAAGCTTTCTTT. Translating gives CAASGGPNTEAFF.

This clone has only a few counts. The chain employs TRBV5-1 and TRBJ2-3; tentative D call: TRBD2 (6 bases). Trimming took 4 bases from V and 5 from J, leaving 17 bases between them. The germline gives CDR1 SGHRS, CDR2 YFSETQ. CDR3 length: 15 amino acids. In DNA form, the CDR3 reads TGCGCCAGCAGCCCATCGGCGGGGTTAAGAGATACGCAGTATTTT. It translates to CASSPSAGLRDTQYF.

This chain joins TRBV4-2 and TRBJ2-2; 8 positions match TRBD2. This CDR3 comprises 17 residues. Germline trimming cut 3 bases from V and 6 bases from J; bases unmatched to any gene: 12. Looked up from germline, CDR1 is LGHNA and CDR2 is YNFKEQ. The CDR3 DNA reads TGTGCCAGCAGCCATTACCTCCCGGGAGGGATCGCCGGGGAGCTGTTTTTT. It is translated as CASSHYLPGGIAGELFF.

This chain joins TRBV18 and TRBJ1-4; no clear D. This CDR3 region has 12 residues. The ends were cut back, 0 bases at V and 10 bases at J, with 6 bases in the middle. Germline V gene data show CDR1 as KGHSH and CDR2 as LQKENI. The CDR3 loop reads CASSPPSGKLFF. CDR3 DNA sequence: TGTGCCAGCTCACCACCCTCCGGAAAACTGTTTTTT. Supplemented by reference TRBV18 and TRBJ1-4, the full variable domain reads NAGVMQNPRHLVRRRGQEARLRCSPMKGHSHVYWYRQLPEEGLKFMVYLQKENIIDESGMPKERFSAEFPKEGPSILRIQQVVRGDSAAYFCASSPPSGKLFFGSGTQLSVL.

This chain links TRBV20-1 with TRBJ1-5; D ambiguous. Germline CDR1 is DFQATT and CDR2 is SNEGSKA (reference sequence). Trimming left V 3 bases short and J 4 bases short, with 4 bases between. The CDR3 spans 11 residues. The CDR3: CSASGNQPQHF. The CDR3 DNA reads TGCAGTGCTAGCGGGAATCAGCCCCAGCATTTT.

This clone was recorded a few times. V and J are TRBV6-6 and TRBJ2-7, with D possibly TRBD1 on 6 matching bases. The V gene's germline CDR1 is MNHNY and CDR2 SVGAGI (reference sequence). V lost 5 bases and J lost 4, with 18 bases in between. There are 15 residues in the CDR3. DNA of the CDR3: TGTGCCAGCAGTCAAATGTTGACAGGAGAGTACGAGCAGTACTTC. Amino acids: CASSQMLTGEYEQYF.

The chain has TRBV19 and TRBJ1-5, with 9 bases that match TRBD1. Germline values: CDR1 LNHDA, CDR2 SQIVND (reference sequence). The CDR3 runs 16 residues. Germline trimming cut 3 bases from V and 6 bases from J; bases unmatched to any gene: 9. The CDR3 protein is CASSILDRGMGQPQHF. DNA for the CDR3: TGTGCCAGTAGTATCTTAGACAGGGGGATGGGTCAGCCCCAGCATTTT.

CDR3 in DNA: TGCAGCGTTGAACAAGGCGGGAGCGAGCAGTACTTC. It translates to CSVEQGGSEQYF. The V and J genes are TRBV29-1 and TRBJ2-7; 7 nucleotides agree with TRBD2. The V segment lost 2 bases and the J segment 6 bases; nucleotides outside the gene matches: 4. The germline gives CDR1 SQVTM, CDR2 ANQGSEA. The CDR3 contains 12 residues.

V usage is TRBV18 and J usage is TRBJ1-5; maybe TRBD1 (5 bases). V was pared by 3 bases and J by 4 bases, with 13 bases between. CDR1 and CDR2 from the germline V gene are KGHSH and LQKENI. This CDR3 is built from 15 residues. The CDR3 protein is CASSPESAGNQPQHF. The CDR3 DNA follows: TGTGCCAGCTCACCCGAGTCGGCAGGGAATCAGCCCCAGCATTTT.

The gene calls are TRBV9 and TRBJ2-3; 7 bases are a match to TRBD2. From germline, CDR1 is SGDLS and CDR2 YYNGEE. V trimming: 0 bases; J trimming: 4 bases; junction bases outside the gene matches: 2. The CDR3 length is 14 residues. In nucleotides, the CDR3 is TGTGCCAGCAGCGTAGGTCTAGCGGCAGATACGCAGTATTTT. It specifies CASSVGLAADTQYF.

The chain is built from TRBV28 and TRBJ1-5; 9 bases agree with TRBD1. Per the germline V gene, CDR1 is MDHEN and CDR2 is SYDVKM. The CDR3 sequence is 15 residues long. V shed 7 bases and J 0 bases; nucleotides not matched to a gene: 4. CDR3 coding DNA: TGTGCCAGCACCGGACAGGGGTATAGCAATCAGCCCCAGCATTTT. Translation: CASTGQGYSNQPQHF.

The CDR3 sequence: CASSYRRESPDTQYF. CDR3 nucleotides: TGTGCCAGCAGTTACCGGCGGGAGTCTCCAGATACGCAGTATTTT. The J gene is TRBJ2-3, the V gene TRBV6-6; the match to TRBD2 covers 7 bases. Germline V gene data show CDR1 as MNHNY and CDR2 as SVGAGI (reference sequence). The CDR3 extends over 15 amino acids. V shed 2 bases, J shed 4 bases, and the junction held 6 bases outside the gene matches.

The chain uses TRBV6-1 and TRBJ1-2, with no clear D. With 0 bases removed from V and 8 bases from J, the gap between germline ends came to 10 bases. Germline V gives CDR1 MNHNS, CDR2 SASEGT. CDR3 length: 13 residues. The CDR3 DNA is TGTGCCAGCAGTGAAGCGCGCGAGGGCGGCTACACCTTC. It translates to CASSEAREGGYTF.

The chain recombines TRBV6-1 with TRBJ1-3, with D hard to call. Germline CDR1 and CDR2: MNHNS and SASEGT. This CDR3 region has 15 residues. Trimming took off 6 bases at V and 0 bases at J, with 12 bases between the two ends. The CDR3 here is CASRYDADSGNTIYF. The CDR3 DNA sequence: TGTGCCAGCAGATACGACGCGGACTCTGGAAACACCATATATTTT.

CDR3 nucleotide sequence: TGTGCCAGCTCACCATTTGGGACAGGGCAGGAGACCCAGTACTTC. The encoded protein is CASSPFGTGQETQYF. This chain uses TRBV18 with TRBJ2-5; 9 nucleotides align to TRBD1. The length of the CDR3 is 15 residues. The ends lost 2 bases at V and 5 bases at J; junction bases unmatched: 6. The germline V gene has CDR1 KGHSH and CDR2 LQKENI.

This rearrangement joins TRBV28 to TRBJ1-4; D possibly corresponds to TRBD1 (5 bases). The V and J ends lost 3 bases and 0 bases respectively, with 8 bases between them. Germline CDR1 and CDR2: MDHEN and SYDVKM. The CDR3 loop spans 15 amino acids. Here the CDR3 DNA reads TGTGCCAGCAGTTTCGGGGGGACAACTAATGAAAAACTGTTTTTT. It translates to CASSFGGTTNEKLFF.

J is TRBJ1-2 and V is TRBV6-6, with TRBD1 matching 7 bases. J gave up 6 bases and V 5 bases, and 6 bases lay outside the gene matches. This CDR3 region has 13 residues. CDR1 and CDR2 from the germline V gene are MNHNY and SVGAGI (reference sequence). Written as DNA, the CDR3 is TGTGCCAGCAGTCAACGAGACAGGGATGGCTACACCTTC. This gives the protein CASSQRDRDGYTF.

The chain couples TRBV28 to TRBJ2-7, with 8 bases lining up with TRBD1. The CDR3 spans 15 residues. The junction had 9 bases not matched to a gene; V was cut back by 5 bases and J by 3 bases. Germline V gene sequence: CDR1 MDHEN, CDR2 SYDVKM. CDR3 DNA sequence: TGTGCCAGCAGTCGGGACAGGCTCCCTCGCTACGAGCAGTACTTC. Protein sequence: CASSRDRLPRYEQYF.

The CDR3 DNA sequence: TGCGCCAGCAGCCAAGACAGGGGAACAACTAATGAAAAACTGTTTTTT. It is translated as CASSQDRGTTNEKLFF. The chain has TRBV4-1 and TRBJ1-4; possibly TRBD1 for D (6 bases). V lost 0 bases and J 0 bases, leaving 8 bases between the germline ends. Germline V gives CDR1 MGHRA, CDR2 YSYEKL. The CDR3 has 16 amino acids.

The chain links TRBV27 to TRBJ1-5, with 8 bases identical to TRBD1. This CDR3 has 18 amino acids. CDR1 is MNHEY and CDR2 is SMNVEV in the germline V gene (reference sequence). J gave up 0 bases and V 0 bases, and 7 bases lay outside the gene matches. In DNA form, the CDR3 reads TGTGCCAGCAGTTTATCAAGACAGGGGATGAATAGCAATCAGCCCCAGCATTTT. Translated, it gives CASSLSRQGMNSNQPQHF.

The sample holds one count of this clone. Other nucleotide sequences in the sample specify the same CDR3. The chain uses TRBV19 and TRBJ2-5; tentative D call: TRBD1 (6 bases). V was pared by 3 bases and J by 2 bases, with 10 bases between. The length of the CDR3 is 14 residues. Germline-derived CDR1 and CDR2 are LNHDA and SQIVND (reference sequence). The CDR3 coding sequence is TGTGCCAGTAGTATTGCCGGGACACAAGAGACCCAGTACTTC. Residues: CASSIAGTQETQYF. The complete variable domain, with remaining parts taken from reference TRBV19 and TRBJ2-5, reads DGGITQSPKYLFRKEGQNVTLSCEQNLNHDAMYWYRQDPGQGLRLIYYSQIVNDFQKGDIAEGYSVSREKKESFPLTVTSAQKNPTAFYLCASSIAGTQETQYFGPGTRLLVL.

The chain uses TRBV4-3 and TRBJ1-1; D is ambiguous. This CDR3 has 14 amino acids. V was clipped by 1 base and J by 0 bases, with 6 bases between them. The germline CDR1 and CDR2 sequences are LGHNA and YSLEER. CDR3 amino acids: CASSQAGMNTEAFF. CDR3 nucleotides: TGCGCCAGCAGCCAAGCGGGGATGAACACTGAAGCTTTCTTT.

This chain links TRBV2 with TRBJ2-1; no definite D call. Germline CDR1 is SNHLY and CDR2 is FYNNEI. V was clipped by 6 bases and J by 6 bases, with 12 bases between them. This CDR3 spans 13 amino acids. The CDR3 DNA is TGTGCCAGCAGGTCCTACTGGGCCAATGAGCAGTTCTTC. Amino acids: CASRSYWANEQFF.